This T cell receptor (beta chain) was sequenced during a study of metastatic and nonmetastatic thyroid tumors. The overall study: Malignant and benign thyroid patients had repertoires compared in peripheral blood and tumor or nodule tissue.

Study-wide findings and caveats: Malignant thyroid tumors reportedly had TCR beta diversity that was significantly higher than in benign nodules, in blood and tumor.

In the original analysis: To classify distant metastasis in papillary thyroid cancer, a model was built from CDR3 differences across clinicopathological groups. MiXCR reprocessed the PCR reads for TCRdb. The V and J calls were determined by TCRdb, not by the authors. Among around 31,000 clones listed, about 18% were seen once. No treatment of any kind had been given to any patient before thyroid surgery. This clone was recorded at least ten times. Its target is not known. The sequencing sample was made of blood. The origin of this receptor is a female donor with papillary thyroid cancer or a benign thyroid nodule (not recorded which). Some clones in this sample may be carry-over from other donors' samples.

The CDR3 protein is CASSLTGGSNQPQHF. The CDR3 DNA reads as TGTGCCAGCAGTTTAACCGGGGGTAGCAATCAGCCCCAGCATTTT. This rearrangement joins TRBV12-3 or TRBV12-4 to TRBJ1-5; D is perhaps TRBD1 (5 bases). The CDR3 loop spans 15 amino acids. Trimming left V 2 bases short and J 0 bases short, with 8 bases between.